This T cell receptor beta chain stems from a study of blood T cell repertoires in COVID-19. Germline values: CDR1 LGHDT, CDR2 YNNKEL (reference sequence). V trimming: 8 bases; J trimming: 5 bases; junction bases outside the gene matches: 8. The CDR3 loop spans 15 amino acids. The protocol was immunoSEQ multiplex PCR, while the TCRdb copy is restricted to in-frame clones and leaves out a portion. This table has roughly 150,000 clones, over 75% appearing once. The TCR comes from a human donor in a cohort sampled during active COVID-19. Sequencing was performed on peripheral blood. The rearrangement joins TRBV3-1 (or the pseudogene TRBV3-2) to TRBJ2-2, with 10 positions matching TRBD2. CDR3 region: CASRRPTSGTGELFF. The CDR3, as DNA: TGTGCCAGCCGCCGTCCGACTAGCGGGACCGGGGAGCTGTTTTTT.